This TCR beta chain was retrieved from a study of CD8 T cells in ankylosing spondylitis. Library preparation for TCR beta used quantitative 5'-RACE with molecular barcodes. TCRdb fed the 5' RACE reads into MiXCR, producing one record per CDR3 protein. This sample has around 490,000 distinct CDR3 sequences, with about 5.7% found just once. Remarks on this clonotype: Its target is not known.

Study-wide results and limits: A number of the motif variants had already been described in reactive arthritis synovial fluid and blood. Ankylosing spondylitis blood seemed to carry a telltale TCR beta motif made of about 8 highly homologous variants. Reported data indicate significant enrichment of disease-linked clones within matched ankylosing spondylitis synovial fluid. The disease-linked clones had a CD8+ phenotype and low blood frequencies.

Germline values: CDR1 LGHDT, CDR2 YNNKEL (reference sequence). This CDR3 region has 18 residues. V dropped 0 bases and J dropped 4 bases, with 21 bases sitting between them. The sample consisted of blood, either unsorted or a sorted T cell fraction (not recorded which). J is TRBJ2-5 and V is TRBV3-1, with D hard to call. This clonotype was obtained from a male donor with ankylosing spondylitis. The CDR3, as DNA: TGTGCCAGCAGCCAAGAAGTTAGGTCGGGCCAATTCGGAGAGACCCAGTACTTC. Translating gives CASSQEVRSGQFGETQYF.